This TCR beta chain was identified during a study of T cells after posttransplantation cyclophosphamide. Study-wide points: After PTCy, TRB diversity resembled that of CNI/methotrexate controls. Tissue-infiltrating T cells from skin or gut overlapped little with blood T cells. Donor CD8+ memory clones often dominated recipient blood repertoires at later times.

The related graft donor's blood sample was taken on the day of bone marrow donation. The repertoire was sequenced with immunoSEQ multiplex PCR; TCRdb's copy has only in-frame clones and lacks some. The sample is made up of about 40,000 clones, none counted only once. In this sample, this clone turned up many times. As yet, its antigen is unknown. Trimming pared 5 bases from V and 2 bases from J, leaving 19 bases between. The CDR3 sequence is 17 residues long. CDR1 and CDR2 from the germline V gene are SGHTA and FQGNSA. The gene calls are TRBV7-2 and TRBJ1-5; D is unclear. The clonotype was recovered from a man aged 25-45 years in good health and a related stem cell transplant donor. The sample was PBMCs. CDR3 in amino acids: CASSSGETPRGNQPQHF. In DNA form, the CDR3 reads TGTGCCAGCAGCAGCGGGGAGACCCCGAGGGGCAATCAGCCCCAGCATTTT.